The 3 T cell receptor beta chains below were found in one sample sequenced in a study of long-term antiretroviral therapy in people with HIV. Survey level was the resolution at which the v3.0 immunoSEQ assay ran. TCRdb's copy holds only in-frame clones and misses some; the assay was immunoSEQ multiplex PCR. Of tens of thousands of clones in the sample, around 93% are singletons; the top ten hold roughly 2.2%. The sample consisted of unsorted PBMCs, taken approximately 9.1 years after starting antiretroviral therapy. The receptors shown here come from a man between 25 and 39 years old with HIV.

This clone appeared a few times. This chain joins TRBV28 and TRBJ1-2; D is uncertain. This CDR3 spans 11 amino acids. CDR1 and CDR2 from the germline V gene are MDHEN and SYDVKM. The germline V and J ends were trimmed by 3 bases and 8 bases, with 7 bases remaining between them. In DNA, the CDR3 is TGTGCCAGCAGTTTCAACCACGGCTACACCTTC. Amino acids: CASSFNHGYTF.

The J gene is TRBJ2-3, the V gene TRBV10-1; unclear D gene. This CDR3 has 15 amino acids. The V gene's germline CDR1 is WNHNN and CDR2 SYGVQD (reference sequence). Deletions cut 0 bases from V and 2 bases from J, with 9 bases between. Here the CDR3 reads CASSESSLNTDTQYF. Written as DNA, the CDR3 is TGCGCCAGCAGTGAGTCGAGTCTTAACACAGATACGCAGTATTTT.

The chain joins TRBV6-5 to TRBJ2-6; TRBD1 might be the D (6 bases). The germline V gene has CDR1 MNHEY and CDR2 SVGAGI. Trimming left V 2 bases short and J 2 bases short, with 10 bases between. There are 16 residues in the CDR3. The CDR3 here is CASSYLRQAGANVLTF. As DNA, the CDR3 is TGTGCCAGCAGTTACCTCCGACAGGCTGGGGCCAACGTCCTGACTTTC.